The 4 T cell receptor beta chains listed next were all sequenced from one sample in a study of T cell repertoires in ileal Crohn's disease. Repertoires were generated with immunoSEQ multiplex PCR, while TCRdb's copy carries only in-frame clones and drops some. Among fewer than 7,000 clones listed, under 85% were seen once. Input material: ileal tissue. The receptor set was obtained from an adult with Crohn's disease.

V and J are TRBV7-2 and TRBJ2-7; 11 nucleotides align to TRBD2. The germline V gene has CDR1 SGHTA and CDR2 FQGNSA. J was trimmed by 2 bases and V by 3 bases; bases with no gene match: 6. This CDR3 is built from 16 residues. Here the CDR3 reads CASSLGPSGGPYEQYF. CDR3 DNA: TGTGCCAGCAGCTTGGGACCTAGCGGGGGGCCCTACGAGCAGTACTTC.

The J gene is TRBJ1-2, the V gene TRBV10-3; 9 positions agree with TRBD1. This CDR3 comprises 14 residues. Germline V gene data show CDR1 as ENHRY and CDR2 as SYGVKD. V lost 4 bases to trimming and J lost 8 bases; unmatched junction nucleotides: 8. This chain's CDR3 is CAISASGQGNGYTF. CDR3 nucleotides: TGTGCCATCAGTGCCTCCGGACAGGGGAACGGCTACACCTTC.

The gene calls are TRBV9 and TRBJ1-2; D is uncertain. Germline V CDR1 and CDR2: SGDLS, YYNGEE. Trimming left V 0 bases short and J 7 bases short, with 10 bases between. CDR3 length: 13 amino acids. The CDR3, as DNA: TGTGCCAGCAGCGTAGTCCTAGGCAGTGGCTACACCTTC. Encoded protein: CASSVVLGSGYTF.

The chain employs TRBV2 and TRBJ2-5, with TRBD2 as a possible D gene (5 bases). CDR3 size: 12 residues. The V gene's germline CDR1 is SNHLY and CDR2 FYNNEI. V lost 7 bases and J 6 bases, leaving 12 bases between the germline ends. The CDR3 loop reads CASTSEGQTQYF. In DNA form, the CDR3 reads TGTGCCAGCACCTCAGAGGGTCAGACCCAGTACTTC.